This is a list of T cell receptor beta chains from one sample in a study of identical twins. MiXCR, applied by TCRdb to the 5' RACE reads, yields one record per CDR3 protein. This table has a few hundred thousand distinct CDR3 sequences, roughly 24% appearing once. This sample also belongs to another study, concerning T cells expressing NK-cell markers.

Sequencing was done on a sample of CD4+ T cells sorted from blood. Receptors were obtained from a young woman in good health. CDR3s include the opening cysteine and the closing phenylalanine or tryptophan. A D gene is named only where the DNA matches it firmly. Rows may omit the clone size; those that give it use once, few, many or a size class.

NA	NA	TRBV5-1	TRBJ2-5	TGCGCCAGCCGACTCCAGGTAGGGTCAGAGACCCAGTACTTC	CASRLQVGSETQYF
NA	NA	TRBV20-1	TRBJ1-1	TGCAGTGCTAGAGAGGGGGGTACGGGGCCTGAAGCTTTCTTT	CSAREGGTGPEAFF
TRBD2	few	TRBV20-1	TRBJ2-1	TGCAGTGCTGTAAGCGGGGCTCACTACAATGAGCAGTTCTTC	CSAVSGAHYNEQFF
NA	NA	TRBV12-3/TRBV12-4	TRBJ1-5	TGTGCCAGCAGTTCACCGAGCGGGTTGGGGCAGCCCCAGCATTTT	CASSSPSGLGQPQHF
NA	NA	TRBV12-3/TRBV12-4	TRBJ1-3	TGTGCCAGCAGACCGTCCGGTGGAAACACCATATATTTT	CASRPSGGNTIYF
TRBD1	few	TRBV12-3/TRBV12-4	TRBJ1-5	TGTGCCAGCAGTTTTCGGGCAGGGGGCTTTTCCGTGGATCAGCCCCAGCATTTT	CASSFRAGGFSVDQPQHF
TRBD2	NA	TRBV20-1	TRBJ2-1	TGCAGTGCTAGAGAAGGCGGGAGGGCCAGGGGTGAGCAGTTCTTC	CSAREGGRARGEQFF
NA	NA	TRBV12-3/TRBV12-4	TRBJ1-6	TGTGCCAGCAGGGCCGCGTTATCCTATAATTCACCCCTCCACTTT	CASRAALSYNSPLHF
NA	few	TRBV6-5	TRBJ1-1	TGTGCCAGCAGTTACTCGGGGGTGTTCTCTGAAGCTTTCTTT	CASSYSGVFSEAFF
NA	few	TRBV29-1	TRBJ1-1	TGCAGCGTTGATTGGGGGGGGGTCAAGACTGAAGCTTTCTTT	CSVDWGGVKTEAFF
TRBD1	few	TRBV6-1	TRBJ1-1	TGTGCCAGCAGATCCGGGACAGGGGGCGAAGCTTTCTTT	CASRSGTGGEAFF
TRBD2	few	TRBV5-1	TRBJ2-5	TGCGCCAGCAGCGCGCCGGGACTACTCCAGCAAGAGACCCAGTACTTC	CASSAPGLLQQETQYF
NA	NA	TRBV10-3	TRBJ2-3	TGTGCCATCAGTCGCCTCCGAACCGACACAGATACGCAGTATTTT	CAISRLRTDTDTQYF
NA	NA	TRBV20-1	TRBJ2-3	TGCAGTGCTAGGGCCTGGGGGAGATCCACAGATACGCAGTATTTT	CSARAWGRSTDTQYF
NA	few	TRBV4-3	TRBJ2-6	TGCGCCAGCAGCCAATCGGACGTGTCCTCTGGGGCCAACGTCCTGACTTTC	CASSQSDVSSGANVLTF
NA	few	TRBV7-9	TRBJ1-5	TGTGCCAGCAGCCAAGACAGGTCGGGCAATCAGCCCCAGCATTTT	CASSQDRSGNQPQHF
NA	NA	TRBV27	TRBJ1-5	TGTGCCAGCAGCACTAAAAATCAGCCCCAGCATTTT	CASSTKNQPQHF
TRBD1	NA	TRBV29-1	TRBJ1-2	TGCAGCGTTGCGGACAGGGCCCTGGACTATGGCTACACCTTC	CSVADRALDYGYTF
NA	NA	TRBV7-2	TRBJ1-2	TGTGCCAGCAGCTTAAGCCCAGACCTCTATGGCTACACCTTC	CASSLSPDLYGYTF
NA	few	TRBV15	TRBJ2-3	TGTGCCACCAGCAGAGGCCCAGGGGGCACAGATACGCAGTATTTT	CATSRGPGGTDTQYF
TRBD2	many	TRBV14	TRBJ2-1	TGTGCCAGCAGCCACTTTAGCGGGGGGGCCCGAAATGAGCAGTTCTTC	CASSHFSGGARNEQFF
TRBD2	few	TRBV20-1	TRBJ2-2	TGCAGTGCTAGCGCGTTTAGCGGGAGTAAAAGGGTCGGGGAGCTGTTTTTT	CSASAFSGSKRVGELFF
TRBD1	NA	TRBV20-1	TRBJ2-2	TGCAGTGCTAACGGACAGGGGATAATGACCGGGGAGCTGTTTTTT	CSANGQGIMTGELFF
TRBD2	NA	TRBV12-3/TRBV12-4	TRBJ2-1	TGTGCCAGCAGTTTCGCACTAGCGGGAGTAAATGAGCAGTTCTTC	CASSFALAGVNEQFF
NA	NA	TRBV6-1	TRBJ2-2	TGTGCCAGCAGTGAAGAGGGTACCGGGGAGCTGTTTTTT	CASSEEGTGELFF
TRBD1	NA	TRBV9	TRBJ2-3	TGTGCCAGCAGCGTAGACTCGGACAGGCCAACAGATACGCAGTATTTT	CASSVDSDRPTDTQYF
TRBD2	NA	TRBV5-1	TRBJ2-5	TGCGCCAGCAGCTTGAGGCCAGCGGGGGAAGAGACCCAGTACTTC	CASSLRPAGEETQYF
NA	NA	TRBV15	TRBJ2-1	TGTGCCACCAGCAGAGTTAAGTTCTACAATGAGCAGTTCTTC	CATSRVKFYNEQFF
NA	many	TRBV5-1	TRBJ2-5	TGCGCCAGCAGCTTGGTGGGACCCCAAGAGACCCAGTACTTC	CASSLVGPQETQYF
TRBD2	many	TRBV3-1	TRBJ2-2	TGTGCCAGCAGCCAAGGAGCGGGGTCCGGGGAGCTGTTTTTT	CASSQGAGSGELFF
NA	NA	TRBV9	TRBJ1-2	TGTGCCAGCAGCCCCGGGGTTCAGGTTTATGGCTACACCTTC	CASSPGVQVYGYTF
NA	NA	TRBV7-2	TRBJ1-1	TGTGCCAGCAGGGGTCGGGGCGACACTGAAGCTTTCTTT	CASRGRGDTEAFF
TRBD2	few	TRBV12-3/TRBV12-4	TRBJ2-3	TGTGCCACCCACTCTAGCGGGGGCACAGATACGCAGTATTTT	CATHSSGGTDTQYF
TRBD2	few	TRBV4-2	TRBJ2-7	TGTGCCAGCAGCCGCGACAGGGGAAGTAGCGGGAGGCCCTACGAGCAGTACTTC	CASSRDRGSSGRPYEQYF
TRBD1	NA	TRBV20-1	TRBJ1-4	TGCAGTGCTGGAGGACAGGGTACGGGGGAAAAACTGTTTTTT	CSAGGQGTGEKLFF
NA	NA	TRBV29-1	TRBJ2-3	TGCAGCGTTGATGGGAGCGGGGATACGCAGTATTTT	CSVDGSGDTQYF
NA	few	TRBV7-2	TRBJ1-2	TGTGCCAGCAGCTTCGGTATTGAGGATGGCTACACCTTC	CASSFGIEDGYTF
NA	few	TRBV12-3/TRBV12-4	TRBJ1-2	TGTGCCAGCAGTCTATCGGACGGTAGCTATGGCTACACCTTC	CASSLSDGSYGYTF
NA	NA	TRBV11-2	TRBJ1-4	TGTGCCAGCAGGCGGGGACAACCTAATGAAAAACTGTTTTTT	CASRRGQPNEKLFF
NA	NA	TRBV11-2	TRBJ2-3	TGTGCCAGCAGCAAATCCCCCCAGCTGTCCGACCGCTGGATGAGCACAGATACGCAGTATTTT	CASSKSPQLSDRWMSTDTQYF
NA	few	TRBV7-2	TRBJ2-2	TGTGCCAGCAGCTTAGGTTACAGGAACACCGGGGAGCTGTTTTTT	CASSLGYRNTGELFF
NA	NA	TRBV27	TRBJ2-5	TGTGCCAGCGCGATTGGGGGTTCTCAGACCCAGTACTTC	CASAIGGSQTQYF
NA	NA	TRBV6-1	TRBJ2-3	TGTGCCAGCAGCCCGAACCGGTTGGGTACGCAGTATTTT	CASSPNRLGTQYF
TRBD2	NA	TRBV27	TRBJ2-1	TGTGCCAGCAGTTTAAGGTCGCTAGCGGGGGAAAGTTACAATGAGCAGTTCTTC	CASSLRSLAGESYNEQFF
TRBD2	NA	TRBV7-2	TRBJ2-4	TGTGCCAGCAGCTTAGGCTCCGGACTAGCGGGAATCAAAGCCAAAAACATTCAGTACTTC	CASSLGSGLAGIKAKNIQYF
NA	few	TRBV6-1	TRBJ1-6	TGTGCCAGCGGGTCGGGGTTGGTACCCCTCCACTTT	CASGSGLVPLHF
NA	few	TRBV7-9	TRBJ2-5	TGTGCCAGCAGCCTCCTAGGAGGATTACAAGAGACCCAGTACTTC	CASSLLGGLQETQYF